Each of the 21 T cell receptor beta chains below was sequenced from the same sample in a study of radiotherapy plus CTLA-4 blockade in lung cancer (dated by TCRdb to the late 2010s). Libraries came from the immunoSEQ multiplex PCR assay. This immuneACCESS table, as held by TCRdb, lists in-frame sequences with V and J called but not all clones. Of the missing ones, under half trace to an unresolved V gene in checked studies; the others have no known cause. This sample gives tens of thousands of clones in total; 82% of them show up just once. The leading ten clones occupy over 20% of the sample. The material sequenced was peripheral blood, taken from a patient treated with radiotherapy plus ipilimumab. Source of these receptors: a human donor with non-small cell lung cancer that progressed on radiotherapy plus ipilimumab.

There are a few counts of this clone. This chain connects TRBV5-4 to TRBJ1-1, with 10 positions matching TRBD1. The junction had 2 bases not matched to a gene; V was cut back by 5 bases and J by 4 bases. The germline V gene encodes CDR1 SGHNT and CDR2 YYREEE (reference sequence). CDR3 length: 13 residues. CDR3 region: CASRRTGGTEAFF. CDR3 nucleotide sequence: TGTGCCAGCAGACGGACAGGGGGCACTGAAGCTTTCTTT.

The chain links TRBV28 to TRBJ1-4, with D tentatively TRBD1 (6 bases). Per the germline V gene, CDR1 is MDHEN and CDR2 is SYDVKM. This CDR3 contains 14 residues. V gave up 6 bases and J gave up 10 bases, with 18 bases separating them. The CDR3 loop is CASRGGFKEGKLFF. As DNA, the CDR3 is TGTGCCAGCAGAGGGGGGTTCAAAGAGGGAAAACTGTTTTTT.

CDR3 in DNA: TGTGCCAGCAGCTTGGGGGTTAGGTTGGAGACCCAGTACTTC. Residues: CASSLGVRLETQYF. The genes are TRBV5-5 and TRBJ2-5; D unclear. The V end lost 0 bases, the J end lost 5 bases, and 11 bases lay between the germline ends. The CDR3 totals 14 residues. In germline, CDR1 is SGHKS, CDR2 YYEKEE (reference sequence).

The chain links TRBV29-1 to TRBJ2-3; TRBD1 or TRBD2 may be the D gene (5 bases each). The CDR3 loop spans 14 amino acids. V shed 6 bases and J shed 1 base, with 14 bases lying between them. Germline CDR1 and CDR2: SQVTM and ANQGSEA. Written as DNA, the CDR3 is TGCAGCGTGGGGACGGGGTCGGGCACAGATACGCAGTATTTT. Protein sequence: CSVGTGSGTDTQYF.

This clone was detected a few times. Here the CDR3 reads CASSRTSGLYNEQFF. The CDR3 DNA reads as TGTGCCAGCAGTCGGACTAGCGGGCTCTACAATGAGCAGTTCTTC. The rearrangement links TRBV6-1 to TRBJ2-1, with 11 positions matching TRBD2. Germline V gene lookup returns CDR1 MNHNS and CDR2 SASEGT. With 5 bases clipped from V and 3 bases from J, the junction kept 3 bases outside the gene matches. CDR3 size: 15 residues.

This clone was seen a few times. This chain links TRBV19 with TRBJ2-1, with a possible D match to TRBD1 (6 bases). The CDR3 runs 16 residues. Trimming removed 0 bases from V and 8 bases from J, with 17 bases in between. Germline assignment: CDR1 LNHDA and CDR2 SQIVND (reference sequence). The CDR3 protein is CASSIEPGSGADEQFF. The CDR3 DNA sequence: TGTGCCAGTAGTATAGAACCGGGTTCAGGGGCGGATGAGCAGTTCTTC.

This sequence joins TRBV5-4 and TRBJ2-4, with TRBD2 matching 9 bases. With 0 bases clipped from V and 0 bases from J, the junction kept 1 base outside the gene matches. Germline CDR1 SGHNT, CDR2 YYREEE (reference sequence). This CDR3 contains 16 residues. CDR3 loop: CASSLALAGAKNIQYF. CDR3 coding DNA: TGTGCCAGCAGCTTGGCACTAGCGGGAGCCAAAAACATTCAGTACTTC. Full variable domain (rest looked up from reference TRBV5-4 and TRBJ2-4): ETGVTQSPTHLIKTRGQQVTLRCSSQSGHNTVSWYQQALGQGPQFIFQYYREEENGRGNFPPRFSGLQFPNYSSELNVNALELDDSALYLCASSLALAGAKNIQYFGAGTRLSVL.

The rearrangement links TRBV6-5 to TRBJ2-1; TRBD2 matches 8 bases. CDR1 MNHEY and CDR2 SVGAGI come from the germline V gene. The CDR3 has 14 amino acids. V trimming: 5 bases; J trimming: 9 bases; junction bases outside the gene matches: 9. The CDR3 region has the DNA TGTGCCAGCAGTCGGGAGGGCCTCGGGGGTGAGCAGTTCTTC. Protein sequence: CASSREGLGGEQFF.

The chain couples TRBV2 to TRBJ2-5; D may match TRBD1 or TRBD2 (5 bases each). Germline V CDR1 and CDR2: SNHLY, FYNNEI. The CDR3 has 15 residues. Trimming left V 2 bases short and J 4 bases short, with 14 bases between. CDR3 nucleotide sequence: TGTGCCAGCAGTGAAAGGGCTTCGAGGGGAGAGACCCAGTACTTC. Its protein is CASSERASRGETQYF. Based on the CDR3 plus reference TRBV2 and TRBJ2-5, the full variable domain is EPEVTQTPSHQVTQMGQEVILRCVPISNHLYFYWYRQILGQKVEFLVSFYNNEISEKSEIFDDQFSVERPDGSNFTLKIRSTKLEDSAMYFCASSERASRGETQYFGPGTRLLVL.

This rearrangement joins TRBV10-2 to TRBJ2-4, with 8 bases lining up with TRBD1. From germline, CDR1 is WSHSY and CDR2 SAAADI. The CDR3 sequence is 14 residues long. V was pared by 5 bases and J by 6 bases, with 6 bases of the junction left unmatched. In DNA form, the CDR3 reads TGCGCCAGCAGTACATCACAGGGGGGAAACATTCAGTACTTC. This gives the protein CASSTSQGGNIQYF.

The chain links TRBV5-1 to TRBJ2-5; no clear D. The CDR3 covers 14 residues. V lost 3 bases, J lost 3 bases, and 12 bases lay in between. CDR1 and CDR2 from the germline V gene are SGHRS and YFSETQ. The CDR3 sequence is CASSSLGPEETQYF. CDR3 sequence (DNA): TGCGCCAGCAGCTCCCTCGGCCCCGAAGAGACCCAGTACTTC.

This clone showed up just a few times. The rearrangement joins TRBV5-6 to TRBJ2-1, with 12 bases fitting TRBD1. With 3 bases clipped from V and 7 bases from J, the junction kept 5 bases outside the gene matches. This CDR3 region has 15 residues. Germline CDR1 reads SGHDT; CDR2 reads YYEEEE. The CDR3 coding sequence is TGTGCCAGCAGCTCTCCGGGACAGGGGGCTAATGAGCAGTTCTTC. Translated: CASSSPGQGANEQFF.

This clone was seen a single time. This chain connects TRBV27 to TRBJ1-4, with 8 bases fitting TRBD1. From germline, CDR1 is MNHEY and CDR2 SMNVEV (reference sequence). The V and J ends lost 2 bases and 6 bases, in that order; junction bases with no gene match: 5. The CDR3 is made up of 15 amino acids. The CDR3 bases are TGTGCCAGCAGTTTAATGGCAGGGGGCGATGAAAAACTGTTTTTT. Translation gives CASSLMAGGDEKLFF.

This chain links TRBV5-6 with TRBJ1-2; tentative D call: TRBD1 (5 bases). Germline V CDR1 and CDR2: SGHDT, YYEEEE. The V gene lost 4 bases and the J gene lost 4 bases, with 14 bases spanning the gap. The CDR3 has 14 amino acids. CDR3 DNA: TGTGCCAGCAGCCCCCCCGGGACTGTCTATGGCTACACCTTC. Its translation is CASSPPGTVYGYTF.

This chain connects TRBV2 to TRBJ1-1; D gene uncertain. The CDR3 is 8 residues long. V lost 11 bases, J lost 9 bases, and 7 bases lay in between. CDR1 and CDR2 from the germline V gene are SNHLY and FYNNEI. CDR3 coding DNA: TGTGCCGGGCCAAAAGCTTTCTTT. Translating gives CAGPKAFF.

This chain connects TRBV6-1 to TRBJ2-7; unclear D gene. Germline V gene data show CDR1 as MNHNS and CDR2 as SASEGT. The CDR3 spans 12 residues. V dropped 4 bases and J dropped 7 bases, with 11 bases sitting between them. The CDR3 protein is CASSGAFMEQYF. CDR3 coding DNA: TGTGCCAGCAGTGGGGCCTTCATGGAGCAGTACTTC.

The chain combines TRBV27 with TRBJ2-7; 8 bases map to TRBD1. The CDR3 is 13 residues long. The germline V gene encodes CDR1 MNHEY and CDR2 SMNVEV (reference sequence). Losses at the gene ends were 4 bases for V and 4 bases for J; bases not matched to a gene: 3. The CDR3 bases are TGTGCCAGCAGTTCAGGGGGCTCATACGAGCAGTACGTC. The encoded protein is CASSSGGSYEQYV.

This chain links TRBV7-8 with TRBJ2-1; D remains ambiguous. This CDR3 has 11 residues. Germline lookup yields CDR1 SGHVS and CDR2 FQNEAQ. Trimming cost V 2 bases and J 9 bases, with 5 bases left between them. The CDR3 loop reads CASSLSGEQFF. The CDR3 nucleotides are TGTGCCAGCAGCTTATCAGGTGAGCAGTTCTTC.

The chain links TRBV2 to TRBJ2-6; D not certain. This CDR3 is built from 14 residues. The germline V gene encodes CDR1 SNHLY and CDR2 FYNNEI. V was trimmed by 4 bases and J by 4 bases, leaving 8 bases between them. CDR3 region: CASSGRAGANVLTF. CDR3 coding DNA: TGTGCCAGCAGTGGTAGGGCCGGGGCCAACGTCCTGACTTTC.

This clone appeared a single time. This chain connects TRBV27 to TRBJ2-1; TRBD2 matches at 13 bases. Germline values: CDR1 MNHEY, CDR2 SMNVEV (reference sequence). CDR3 size: 17 residues. The V segment lost 4 bases and the J segment 5 bases; nucleotides outside the gene matches: 8. The CDR3 nucleotides are TGTGCCAGCAGTTCATTGGGACTAGCGGGAATAAACAATGAGCAGTTCTTC. Protein product: CASSSLGLAGINNEQFF.

The J gene is TRBJ1-1, the V gene TRBV19; D may be TRBD1 (5 bases). Trimming took 5 bases from V and 0 from J, leaving 13 bases between them. Per the germline V gene, CDR1 is LNHDA and CDR2 is SQIVND (reference sequence). The CDR3 has 15 residues. This chain's CDR3 is CASSPQGLMNTEAFF. CDR3 nucleotide sequence: TGTGCCAGTAGTCCCCAGGGCCTGATGAACACTGAAGCTTTCTTT.